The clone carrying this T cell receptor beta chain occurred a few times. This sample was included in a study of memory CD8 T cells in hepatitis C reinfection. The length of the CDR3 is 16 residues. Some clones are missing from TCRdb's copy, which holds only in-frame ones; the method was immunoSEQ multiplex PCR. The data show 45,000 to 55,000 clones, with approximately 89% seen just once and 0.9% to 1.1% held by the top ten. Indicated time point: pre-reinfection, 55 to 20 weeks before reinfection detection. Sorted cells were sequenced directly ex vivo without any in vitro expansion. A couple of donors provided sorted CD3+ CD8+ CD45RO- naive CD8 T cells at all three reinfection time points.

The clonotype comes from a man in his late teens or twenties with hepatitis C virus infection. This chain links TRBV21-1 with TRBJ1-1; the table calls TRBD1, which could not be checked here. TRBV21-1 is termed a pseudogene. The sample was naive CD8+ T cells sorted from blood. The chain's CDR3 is CASSKPSWDRDTEAFF. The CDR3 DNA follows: TGTGCCAGCAGCAAACCAAGTTGGGACAGAGACACTGAAGCTTTCTTT.